Sequencing of this T cell receptor beta chain was carried out in a study of T cell changes during pregnancy in multiple sclerosis. TCRdb keeps only in-frame clones here, not all; method: immunoSEQ multiplex PCR. In the table there are some 47,000 clones, over 75% of which are singletons. Germline values: CDR1 SGHVS, CDR2 FQNEAQ. This CDR3 has 15 residues. Trimming removed 0 bases at V and 6 bases at J, with 15 bases between. The chain carries TRBV7-8 and TRBJ2-7; D is undetermined. The source is a female donor with multiple sclerosis, enrolled in a pregnancy study. Source: CD8+ T cells from peripheral blood mononuclear cells, taken in the second trimester of pregnancy. In nucleotides, the CDR3 is TGTGCCAGCAGCTTAGCCTCAGATTATGTACGCGAGCAGTACTTC. As protein: CASSLASDYVREQYF.